Included here is one TCR beta chain sequence, with context. Its antigen is unknown. This sample is drawn from a study of T cells expressing NK-cell markers. Study as a whole: Seven of eight sequenced donors tested HCMV-seropositive; one tested seronegative. Study outcomes and limitations: There remained a lack of clarity about HCMV specificity of expanded NKG2C+ T cell clones.

Per germline, CDR1 MNHEY and CDR2 SVGEGT. The CDR3 length is 15 residues. cDNA encoding TCR beta was synthesized via 5'RACE template switching incorporating UMIs. TCRdb re-called the 5' RACE reads and shows each CDR3 protein once, DNA omitted. The table lists more than 400,000 distinct CDR3 sequences. This chain joins TRBV6-2 or TRBV6-3 and TRBJ1-3. This sequence originates from a woman aged 18 to 75 in good health. Sequences were obtained from blood T cells: a sorted CD56 or NKG2C T cell subset, CD4+ or CD8+ T cells, or bulk PBMC T cells (not recorded which). CDR3: CASSYSSPRGNTIYF.